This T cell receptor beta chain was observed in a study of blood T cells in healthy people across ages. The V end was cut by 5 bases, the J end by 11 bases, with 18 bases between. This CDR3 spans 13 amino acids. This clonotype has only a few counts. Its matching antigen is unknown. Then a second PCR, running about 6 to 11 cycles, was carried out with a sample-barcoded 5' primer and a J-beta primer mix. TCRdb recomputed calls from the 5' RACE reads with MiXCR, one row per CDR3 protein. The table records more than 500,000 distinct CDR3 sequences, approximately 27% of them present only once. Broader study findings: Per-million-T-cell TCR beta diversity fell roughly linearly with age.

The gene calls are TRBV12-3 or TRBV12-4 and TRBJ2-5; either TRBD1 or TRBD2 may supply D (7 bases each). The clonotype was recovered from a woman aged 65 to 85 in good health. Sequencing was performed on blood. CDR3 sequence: CASSPLTGREQYF. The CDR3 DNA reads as TGTGCCAGCAGTCCGTTGACAGGGCGGGAGCAGTACTTC.